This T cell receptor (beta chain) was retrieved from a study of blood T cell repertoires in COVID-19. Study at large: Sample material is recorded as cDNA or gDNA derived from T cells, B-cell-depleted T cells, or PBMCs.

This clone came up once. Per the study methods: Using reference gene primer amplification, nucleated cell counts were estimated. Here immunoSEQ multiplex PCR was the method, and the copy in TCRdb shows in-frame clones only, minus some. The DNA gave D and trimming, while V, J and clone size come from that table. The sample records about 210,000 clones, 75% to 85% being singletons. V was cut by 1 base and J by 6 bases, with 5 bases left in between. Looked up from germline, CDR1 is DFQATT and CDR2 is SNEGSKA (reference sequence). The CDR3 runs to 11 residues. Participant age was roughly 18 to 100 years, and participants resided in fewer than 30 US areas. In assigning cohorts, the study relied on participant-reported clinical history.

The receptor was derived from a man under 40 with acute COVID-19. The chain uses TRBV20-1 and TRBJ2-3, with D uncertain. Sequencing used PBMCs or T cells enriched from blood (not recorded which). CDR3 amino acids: CSARGGDTQYF. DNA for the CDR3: TGCAGTGCTAGAGGCGGTGATACGCAGTATTTT.